The sequence of this T cell receptor beta chain was determined in a study of tumor-infiltrating lymphocytes in primary liver carcinoma. Regarding the study as a whole: Appearing in all five tumor regions was true of only about 8-25% of top clones.

Researchers generated TCR beta cDNA from roughly 520 ng of total RNA, relying on a constant-region primer. Each TCR beta library was derived from three nested multiplex PCR rounds that employed slightly modified ARM-PCR. Both of the initial two PCR rounds ran for 10 cycles and employed TRBV1-TRBV30 forward primers alongside a C-beta reverse primer. MiXCR was run by TCRdb on the multiplex PCR reads, yielding one entry per CDR3 protein. The repertoire holds about 32,000 distinct CDR3 sequences, roughly 80% seen once, with 16% in the top ten. Without any cell sorting, roughly 20-33 mg of bulk tissue yielded co-extracted RNA and DNA. Every tumor sample analyzed contained over 80% viable tumor cells. As regards this clonotype: Its specificity is not known. A read error is likely, as this CDR3 ends without the conserved phenylalanine or tryptophan.

The CDR3 covers 14 residues. Germline V gives CDR1 SGHAT, CDR2 FQNNGV. This chain uses TRBV11-2 with TRBJ2-3; the D is unclear. Sequenced material: liver tumor tissue from sampling region 4. Regarding subset: tumor region T4, right-lateral pole. The sequence was obtained from a man aged 40-49 years with primary liver carcinoma and hepatitis B virus infection. CDR3 amino acids: CANSPPGRADTQYL. As DNA, the CDR3 is TGTGCCAACAGCCCTCCGGGCCGGGCAGATACGCAGTATTTA.